A selection of T cell receptor beta chains follows, all from one sample in a study of long-term antiretroviral therapy in people with HIV. TCRdb keeps only in-frame clones here, not all; method: immunoSEQ multiplex PCR. Counted here are 20,000 to 25,000 clones, over 70% occurring once; the ten biggest clones make up 5.1%. Specimen: unsorted PBMCs, collected 3 years after starting antiretroviral therapy. Receptor source: a man between 18 and 35 years old with HIV. The CDR3 runs from the conserved cysteine through the conserved F or W. The order of the fields is D gene, V gene, J gene, clone size, CDR3 protein, CDR3 DNA. D genes are given only for firm matches. Size is omitted from some rows. Given values are once, few, many or a class for expanded clones.

>TRBD2|TRBV5-1|TRBJ2-3|.
CASSLWTSGGGTDTQYF
TGCGCCAGCAGCTTGTGGACTAGCGGGGGTGGCACAGATACGCAGTATTTT
>TRBD2|TRBV5-6|TRBJ2-5|.
CASSNGLAEETQYF
TGTGCCAGCAGTAATGGACTAGCGGAAGAGACCCAGTACTTC
>TRBD1|TRBV6-5|TRBJ1-6|once
CASSYSRQGYSPLHF
TGTGCCAGCAGTTACTCGAGACAGGGCTATTCACCCCTCCACTTT
>.|TRBV9|TRBJ2-1|once
CASSVGEGGGQFF
TGTGCCAGCAGCGTAGGAGAGGGTGGTGGGCAGTTCTTC
>TRBD1|TRBV7-3|TRBJ2-2|.
CASSPGTGDTGELFF
TGTGCCAGCAGTCCCGGGACAGGGGACACCGGGGAGCTGTTTTTT
>.|TRBV7-9|TRBJ2-2|.
CASSPNTGELFF
TGTGCCAGCAGCCCGAACACCGGGGAGCTGTTTTTT
>TRBD2|TRBV5-1|TRBJ2-1|.
CASSFQLAGEENEQFF
TGCGCCAGCAGCTTCCAACTAGCGGGGGAAGAAAATGAGCAGTTCTTC
>.|TRBV7-8|TRBJ1-4|once
CASSFSRISTNEKLFF
TGTGCCAGCAGCTTCTCGAGGATTTCAACTAATGAAAAACTGTTTTTT
>.|TRBV5-4|TRBJ1-4|.
CASSSRLGLGNEKLFF
TGTGCCAGCAGCTCCCGCCTTGGTCTGGGGAATGAAAAACTGTTTTTT
>.|TRBV18|TRBJ2-1|.
CASSSNLGQSYNEQFF
TGTGCCAGCTCATCCAACTTGGGACAAAGCTACAATGAGCAGTTCTTC
>.|TRBV30|TRBJ2-5|.
CAWSVQGGETQYF
TGTGCCTGGAGTGTGCAGGGTGGGGAGACCCAGTACTTC
>TRBD1|TRBV28|TRBJ2-7|once
CASRTDRDRFVTYEQYF
TGTGCCAGCAGGACCGACCGGGACAGGTTTGTGACCTACGAGCAGTACTTC
>.|TRBV19|TRBJ2-1|.
CASSDHYEQFF
TGTGCCAGTAGTGATCATTATGAGCAGTTCTTC
>TRBD1|TRBV11-2|TRBJ1-2|.
CASRSRGPRPPNYGYTF
TGTGCCAGCAGATCCAGGGGGCCTCGCCCCCCTAACTATGGCTACACCTTC
>TRBD2|TRBV7-7|TRBJ2-1|.
CASSQQPGGSNNEQFF
TGTGCTAGCAGCCAGCAGCCCGGGGGGTCGAACAATGAGCAGTTCTTC
>.|TRBV28|TRBJ1-4|.
CASSYPVREGFEKLFF
TGTGCCAGCAGTTACCCCGTTCGGGAAGGATTCGAAAAACTGTTTTTT
>.|TRBV2|TRBJ1-5|.
CASSSRAQPQHF
TGTGCCAGCAGCTCCAGGGCTCAGCCCCAGCATTTT
>.|TRBV29-1|TRBJ2-3|.
CSVVKGGSTDTQYF
TGCAGCGTTGTCAAGGGTGGGAGTACAGATACGCAGTATTTT
>TRBD1|TRBV28|TRBJ2-7|.
CASRDRNMGEQYF
TGTGCCAGCAGGGACAGGAACATGGGAGAGCAGTACTTC
>.|TRBV15|TRBJ1-6|.
CATSIRENSPLHF
TGTGCCACCAGCATCAGGGAGAATTCACCCCTCCACTTT
>.|TRBV5-1|TRBJ1-5|once
CASSLAGQPQHF
TGCGCCAGCAGCTTGGCGGGACAGCCCCAGCATTTT
>.|TRBV27|TRBJ2-7|.
CASSGIRDNSYEQYF
TGTGCCAGCAGTGGAATCCGGGACAACTCCTACGAGCAGTACTTC
>.|TRBV2|TRBJ2-2|.
CASSPRLGELFF
TGTGCCAGCAGTCCGCGACTCGGGGAGCTGTTTTTT
>.|TRBV7-6|TRBJ2-3|.
CASSLEWSGMADTQYF
TGTGCCAGCAGCTTAGAATGGTCGGGGATGGCAGATACGCAGTATTTT
>.|TRBV5-1|TRBJ1-1|.
CASSLAMLGPNTEAFF
TGCGCCAGCAGCTTGGCGATGTTAGGCCCGAACACTGAAGCTTTCTTT
>TRBD2|TRBV11-2|TRBJ2-5|.
CASSPSGGGTKETQYF
TGTGCCAGCAGCCCCTCTGGCGGGGGGACCAAAGAGACCCAGTACTTC